The T cell receptor (beta chain) described here comes from a study of T-cell reconstitution after alpha-beta-depleted transplantation in children. Findings and limits, study-wide: T-cell counts and diversity at one year following transplant were attributed mainly to newly produced T cells.

This clonotype has only a few counts. Antigen unknown. V was clipped by 4 bases and J by 12 bases; unmatched bases: 8. The length of the CDR3 is 14 residues. Using unique molecular identifiers, the investigators prepared the TCRbeta library. TCRdb re-called the PCR reads through MiXCR, storing one row per CDR3 protein. The sample has 600,000 or so distinct CDR3 sequences; more than 20% are singletons. This receptor was taken from a boy under three years old who had a stem cell transplant for acute myeloid leukemia, so the T cells may come from the graft donor. The chain carries TRBV12-3 or TRBV12-4 and TRBJ2-3; 12 nucleotides line up with TRBD1. Material: PBMCs, mostly from graft donor cells, obtained 360 days after TCRalphabeta/CD19-depleted stem cell transplant. CDR3 residues: CASSWDRGPGRQYF. CDR3 DNA sequence: TGTGCCAGCAGTTGGGACAGGGGGCCAGGGAGACAGTATTTT.